This T cell receptor (beta chain) was identified during a study of Ad26.COV2.S vaccination and SARS-CoV-2 variants. Study in general: Intramuscular Ad26.COV2.S at 5x10^10 or 1x10^11 viral particles. Study-wide findings and caveats: Vaccine recipients surpassed placebo recipients in spike-specific TCR breadth.

About this clone: Its target is unknown.

Treatment indicated: around 19 received Ad26.COV2.S at low or high dose, single or two shots; roughly five received placebo; per-sample allocation not given. It was on day 63 after the first vaccine or placebo injection that samples were taken. Profiled with immunoSEQ multiplex PCR; TCRdb holds only in-frame clones, not every one. In the table there are hundreds of thousands of clones, 80% to 95% of which are singletons. The specimen was peripheral blood, collected in a trial of Ad26.COV2.S vaccine versus placebo. The source is a person between 18 and 60 years old who received the Ad26.COV2.S COVID-19 vaccine or a placebo.

DNA of the CDR3: TGTGCCAGCAGCAACACTGCGAGCTCCTACAATGAGCAGTTCTTC. Its translation: CASSNTASSYNEQFF. This chain joins TRBV9 and TRBJ2-1; D remains ambiguous. Trimming took off 4 bases at V and 0 bases at J, with 11 bases between the two ends. In germline, CDR1 is SGDLS, CDR2 YYNGEE. The CDR3 has 15 amino acids.